These 3 T cell receptor beta chains were all obtained from the same sample, sequenced in a study of spatial heterogeneity in lung cancer. Each CDR3 protein gets one entry after TCRdb re-called the 5' RACE reads with MiXCR. The sample lists a few thousand distinct CDR3 sequences, under 25% seen once, with roughly 45% in the top ten. As for time point: sample taken at primary tumor resection. TCRs were sequenced from unsorted whole RNA of tumor, nontumor lung or PBMC. The material was PBMCs, obtained at surgery. These receptors originate from a male donor with early-stage non-small cell lung cancer.

In its sample, this clonotype ranks as medium-sized. The rearrangement links TRBV23-1 to TRBJ1-1; weak D call: TRBD1 (5 bases). TRBV23-1 is sorted into the ORF group, with uncertain function. The CDR3 length is 17 residues. V lost 3 bases and J 2 bases, leaving 19 bases between the germline ends. Here the CDR3 DNA reads TGCGCCAGCAGTCACCCCCACGAGCTTAGGGGTAACACTGAAGCTTTCTTT. This codes for CASSHPHELRGNTEAFF.

This clonotype is classed as medium-sized. V gene TRBV7-3 combines with J gene TRBJ2-5; D assignment may be TRBD1 or TRBD2 (5 bases each). V lost 5 bases and J 5 bases, leaving 12 bases between the germline ends. Germline CDR1 SGHTA, CDR2 FQGTGA. The CDR3 consists of 13 residues. Here the CDR3 DNA reads TGTGCCAGCAGCCCAACTGGGGGTGAGACCCAGTACTTC. This sequence encodes CASSPTGGETQYF. The full variable domain, with the rest looked up from reference TRBV7-3 and TRBJ2-5, is GAGVSQTPSNKVTEKGKYVELRCDPISGHTALYWYRQSLGQGPEFLIYFQGTGAADDSGLPNDRFFAVRPEGSVSTLKIQRTERGDSAVYLCASSPTGGETQYFGPGTRLLVL.

Many counts were recorded for this clonotype. CDR3 protein: CASSPTAGGNEQYF. The CDR3 region has the DNA TGTGCCAGCAGCCCGACCGCAGGGGGTAACGAGCAGTACTTC. The chain joins TRBV7-9 to TRBJ2-7, with 7 positions matching TRBD1. Looked up from germline, CDR1 is SEHNR and CDR2 is FQNEAQ (reference sequence). The CDR3 contains 14 residues. With 5 bases clipped from V and 5 bases from J, the junction kept 9 bases outside the gene matches. Using reference TRBV7-9 and TRBJ2-7 for the parts outside the CDR3, the full variable domain is DTGVSQNPRHKITKRGQNVTFRCDPISEHNRLYWYRQTLGQGPEFLTYFQNEAQLEKSRLLSDRFSAERPKGSFSTLEIQRTEQGDSAMYLCASSPTAGGNEQYFGPGTRLTVT.